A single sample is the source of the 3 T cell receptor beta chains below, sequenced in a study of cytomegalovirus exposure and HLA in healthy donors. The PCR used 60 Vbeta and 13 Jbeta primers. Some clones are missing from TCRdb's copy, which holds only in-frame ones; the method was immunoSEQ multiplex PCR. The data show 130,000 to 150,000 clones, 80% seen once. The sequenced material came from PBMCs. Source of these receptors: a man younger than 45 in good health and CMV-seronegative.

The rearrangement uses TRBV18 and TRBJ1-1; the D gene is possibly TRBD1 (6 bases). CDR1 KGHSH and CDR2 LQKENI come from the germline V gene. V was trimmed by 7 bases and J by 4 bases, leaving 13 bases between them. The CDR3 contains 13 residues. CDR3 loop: CASWETGSTEAFF. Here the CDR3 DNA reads TGTGCCAGCTGGGAAACAGGGTCCACTGAAGCTTTCTTT.

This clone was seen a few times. The CDR3 region has the DNA TGTGCCAGCAGCTTACGGACAGGGCTCGAACAGCCCCAGCATTTT. Residues: CASSLRTGLEQPQHF. J is TRBJ1-5 and V is TRBV21-1; the D call of TRBD1 is as the table states it, not checked on the DNA. TRBV21-1 is noted as a pseudogene. CDR3 length: 15 residues.

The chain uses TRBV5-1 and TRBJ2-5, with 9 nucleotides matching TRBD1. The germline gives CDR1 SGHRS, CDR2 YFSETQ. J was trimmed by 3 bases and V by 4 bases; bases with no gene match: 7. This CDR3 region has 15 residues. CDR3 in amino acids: CASSQDRGYKETQYF. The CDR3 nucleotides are TGCGCCAGCAGCCAGGACAGGGGATACAAAGAGACCCAGTACTTC. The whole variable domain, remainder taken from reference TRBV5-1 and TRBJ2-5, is KAGVTQTPRYLIKTRGQQVTLSCSPISGHRSVSWYQQTPGQGLQFLFEYFSETQRNKGNFPGRFSGRQFSNSRSEMNVSTLELGDSALYLCASSQDRGYKETQYFGPGTRLLVL.